These 15 T cell receptor beta chains share one sample of origin, sequenced in a study of cytomegalovirus exposure and HLA in healthy donors. The PCR had 60 Vbeta and 13 Jbeta primers. Assay: immunoSEQ multiplex PCR; the TCRdb copy retains only in-frame clones and omits some. The sample lists 55,000 to 80,000 clones; roughly 70% were seen once. The sample consisted of PBMCs. The receptors derive from a man in his forties or fifties in good health and CMV-seropositive.

This clone was picked up a small number of times. This chain joins TRBV29-1 and TRBJ1-1; a weak D match, TRBD1 (5 bases). The V gene lost 8 bases and the J gene lost 2 bases, with 18 bases spanning the gap. CDR3 length equals 14 residues. Per the germline V gene, CDR1 is SQVTM and CDR2 is ANQGSEA. In DNA, the CDR3 is TGCAGCTACGGAGGGGCAGGGATAAACACTGAAGCTTTCTTT. Translating it yields CSYGGAGINTEAFF.

This clone was detected only a few times. The CDR3 DNA follows: TGCAGCGCCGGGACAGGGGTATACGAGCAGTACTTC. Amino acids: CSAGTGVYEQYF. The chain links TRBV29-1 to TRBJ2-7; 10 nucleotides line up with TRBD1. The germline V gene has CDR1 SQVTM and CDR2 ANQGSEA. The CDR3 covers 12 residues. The junction had 4 bases not matched to a gene; V was cut back by 7 bases and J by 4 bases.

The V and J genes are TRBV5-1 and TRBJ2-1; 7 bases line up with TRBD2. Germline V lookup: CDR1 SGHRS, CDR2 YFSETQ. The CDR3 extends over 15 amino acids. V was pared by 0 bases and J by 3 bases, with 3 bases of the junction left unmatched. The CDR3 nucleotides are TGCGCCAGCAGCTTGGAGCGGGGAGACTACAATGAGCAGTTCTTC. Translation: CASSLERGDYNEQFF. Together with reference TRBV5-1 and TRBJ2-1, the CDR3 gives the full variable domain: KAGVTQTPRYLIKTRGQQVTLSCSPISGHRSVSWYQQTPGQGLQFLFEYFSETQRNKGNFPGRFSGRQFSNSRSEMNVSTLELGDSALYLCASSLERGDYNEQFFGPGTRLTVL.

This clone was recorded once. The CDR3 DNA is TGTGCCACCAGCAGCTTCGACAGGAGCTCCTACGAGCAGTACTTC. Translating it yields CATSSFDRSSYEQYF. The chain couples TRBV15 to TRBJ2-7; D possibly corresponds to TRBD1 (6 bases). The V gene's germline CDR1 is LNHNV and CDR2 YYDKDF (reference sequence). CDR3 length: 15 residues. Trimming stripped 3 bases from V and 0 bases from J, with 12 bases between. Full variable domain (remainder filled in from reference TRBV15 and TRBJ2-7): DAMVIQNPRYQVTQFGKPVTLSCSQTLNHNVMYWYQQKSSQAPKLLFHYYDKDFNNEADTPDNFQSRRPNTSFCFLDIRSPGLGDTAMYLCATSSFDRSSYEQYFGPGTRLTVT.

J is TRBJ2-7 and V is TRBV7-6, with a tentative D call TRBD1 (6 bases). Germline V gene sequence: CDR1 SGHVS, CDR2 FNYEAQ. This CDR3 contains 15 residues. The V end was cut by 5 bases, the J end by 0 bases, with 14 bases between. The CDR3 protein is CASSPYQGSSYEQYF. CDR3 coding DNA: TGTGCCAGCAGCCCATATCAGGGGAGCTCCTACGAGCAGTACTTC.

CDR3: CASSQLAGGQDTQYF. Written as DNA, the CDR3 is TGCGCCAGCAGCCAGTTAGCGGGGGGGCAAGATACGCAGTATTTT. The V call is TRBV5-1, the J call TRBJ2-3; 11 bases agree with TRBD2. The CDR3 consists of 15 residues. V shed 4 bases, J shed 5 bases, and the junction held 6 bases outside the gene matches. Germline values: CDR1 SGHRS, CDR2 YFSETQ. Together with reference TRBV5-1 and TRBJ2-3, the CDR3 gives the full variable domain: KAGVTQTPRYLIKTRGQQVTLSCSPISGHRSVSWYQQTPGQGLQFLFEYFSETQRNKGNFPGRFSGRQFSNSRSEMNVSTLELGDSALYLCASSQLAGGQDTQYFGPGTRLTVL.

The chain carries TRBV18 and TRBJ2-5, with D maybe TRBD2 (6 bases). CDR1 and CDR2 from the germline V gene are KGHSH and LQKENI. The V end was cut by 2 bases, the J end by 4 bases, with 11 bases between. This CDR3 has 14 amino acids. The CDR3 protein is CASSPRVGGETQYF. The CDR3 DNA reads TGTGCCAGCTCACCAAGGGTCGGGGGAGAGACCCAGTACTTC.

This clone was recorded a few times. The chain carries TRBV19 and TRBJ2-7; D is undetermined. Germline loops: CDR1 LNHDA, CDR2 SQIVND (reference sequence). Deletions cut 0 bases from V and 1 base from J, with 7 bases between. The CDR3 length is 14 residues. In DNA form, the CDR3 reads TGTGCCAGTAGTATAGATGCGGATTCCTACGAGCAGTACTTC. Amino acids: CASSIDADSYEQYF.

This chain joins TRBV5-1 and TRBJ2-7; TRBD1 agrees at 7 bases. The CDR3 has 14 amino acids. From germline, CDR1 is SGHRS and CDR2 YFSETQ. The V and J ends lost 3 bases and 6 bases, in that order; junction bases with no gene match: 9. Here the CDR3 reads CASSCGTDACEQYF. DNA of the CDR3: TGCGCCAGCAGCTGTGGGACAGACGCTTGCGAGCAGTACTTC.

This chain connects TRBV27 to TRBJ2-1, with 15 bases fitting TRBD2. The ends lost 5 bases at V and 7 bases at J; junction bases unmatched: 6. The CDR3 totals 16 residues. Germline V lookup: CDR1 MNHEY, CDR2 SMNVEV (reference sequence). Here the CDR3 DNA reads TGTGCCAGCAGTAAGGGGACTAGCGGGAGGTTAAATGAGCAGTTCTTC. Encoded protein: CASSKGTSGRLNEQFF.

The chain carries TRBV7-2 and TRBJ2-5, with TRBD1 matching over 7 bases. CDR3 size: 13 residues. V was clipped by 5 bases and J by 2 bases; unmatched bases: 2. CDR1 SGHTA and CDR2 FQGNSA come from the germline V gene. CDR3 DNA: TGTGCCAGCAGCCGGGGACAGCAAGAGACCCAGTACTTC. The encoded protein is CASSRGQQETQYF.

J is TRBJ2-3 and V is TRBV5-6; weak D call: TRBD2 (5 bases). V was pared by 4 bases and J by 2 bases, with 14 bases between. CDR1 and CDR2 from the germline V gene are SGHDT and YYEEEE. The CDR3 has 15 amino acids. The CDR3 spells CASSLRVGPTDTQYF. The CDR3 nucleotides read TGTGCCAGCAGCCTGCGGGTGGGCCCCACAGATACGCAGTATTTT. The full variable domain, rest sourced from reference TRBV5-6 and TRBJ2-3, is DAGVTQSPTHLIKTRGQQVTLRCSPKSGHDTVSWYQQALGQGPQFIFQYYEEEERQRGNFPDRFSGHQFPNYSSELNVNALLLGDSALYLCASSLRVGPTDTQYFGPGTRLTVL.

V is TRBV7-7 and J is TRBJ2-3; the match to TRBD1 covers 7 bases. The CDR3 sequence is 15 residues long. Germline V lookup: CDR1 SSHAT, CDR2 FNYEAQ (reference sequence). V shed 0 bases, J shed 3 bases, and the junction held 3 bases outside the gene matches. CDR3 sequence reads: CASSLALTGTDTQYF. DNA of the CDR3: TGTGCCAGCAGCTTAGCCCTGACAGGGACAGATACGCAGTATTTT.

This clone was observed a handful of times. The chain is built from TRBV7-9 and TRBJ2-1; 7 bases fit TRBD2. The CDR3 is 15 amino acids. CDR1 and CDR2 from the germline V gene are SEHNR and FQNEAQ (reference sequence). V gave up 7 bases and J gave up 8 bases; unmatched junction bases: 14. CDR3 in amino acids: CASKKVGEGADEQFF. The CDR3, as DNA: TGTGCCAGCAAGAAAGTAGGGGAGGGAGCGGATGAGCAGTTCTTC.

The chain combines TRBV28 with TRBJ2-7, with 11 bases lining up with TRBD2. This CDR3 has 16 residues. Germline CDR1 and CDR2: MDHEN and SYDVKM. J lost 4 bases, V lost 6 bases, and 11 bases had no gene match. In nucleotides, the CDR3 is TGTGCCAGCAGCCAACCCTTAGCGGGAGGGAGATACGAGCAGTACTTC. Translation: CASSQPLAGGRYEQYF.